This paragraph reports one TCR beta chain. CDR3 length equals 14 residues. Trimming stripped 3 bases from V and 2 bases from J, with 8 bases between. The germline CDR1 and CDR2 sequences are MNHEY and SMNVEV (reference sequence). The data stem from a study of blood T cell repertoires in COVID-19. Looking at the study overall: From the United States, Italy and Spain came samples of acute and convalescent COVID-19. PBMCs, B-cell-depleted T cells, or T cells were the source of the cDNA or gDNA that made up the material.

Sequencing used immunoSEQ multiplex PCR; TCRdb keeps in-frame clones, though not all of them. The sample has over 90,000 clones, 74% seen once. V is TRBV27 and J is TRBJ2-1, with no clear D. The source material was peripheral blood. This receptor was identified in a man aged 70 or older with COVID-19, enrolled during active disease. For the CDR3, the DNA is TGTGCCAGCAGTTTCCTTTTTCCCTACAATGAGCAGTTCTTC. Protein: CASSFLFPYNEQFF.